The 30 T cell receptor beta chains presented below share a single source sample, sequenced in a study of CD8 T cells in ankylosing spondylitis. TCRdb re-derived calls from the 5' RACE reads in MiXCR, one entry per CDR3 protein. The table records 470,000 or so distinct CDR3 sequences, 20% to 30% of them present only once. Their cognate antigens are unknown. Overall study results and limits: Seemingly distinctive of ankylosing spondylitis blood was a TCR beta motif formed by eight highly homologous variants.

Sequenced material: blood, either unsorted or a sorted T cell fraction (not recorded which). These receptors all come from a male donor with ankylosing spondylitis.

The chain couples TRBV24-1 to TRBJ1-1; possible D gene TRBD1, 5 bases. The CDR3 loop spans 15 amino acids. The germline CDR1 and CDR2 sequences are KGHDR and SFDVKD. Deletions cut 4 bases from V and 5 bases from J, with 16 bases between. The CDR3 DNA reads as TGTGCCACCAGTGACCCCCGACATGGGGGGACTGAAGCTTTCTTT. Residues: CATSDPRHGGTEAFF.

Turning to this clonotype: The DNA is omitted, as the CDR3 cannot be located on it reliably, and the CDR3 follows TCRdb's listing. The chain links TRBV10-2 to TRBJ2-3; the table assigns TRBD1, which was not confirmed against the DNA. Germline CDR1 is WSHSY and CDR2 is SAAADI. The CDR3 length is 13 residues, termini included. The CDR3 sequence is CASILGETDTQYF.

A few counts support this clonotype. This chain connects TRBV20-1 to TRBJ1-2; 8 positions match TRBD1. V was pared by 6 bases and J by 8 bases, with 17 bases of the junction left unmatched. This CDR3 contains 15 residues. The germline V gene encodes CDR1 DFQATT and CDR2 SNEGSKA (reference sequence). As DNA, the CDR3 is TGCAGTGCCCACTCCGGAGGGCAGGGGGCGGGGGGCTACACCTTC. Translating it yields CSAHSGGQGAGGYTF.

The chain combines TRBV6-6 with TRBJ2-7, with D possibly matching TRBD2 (6 bases). The ends were cut back, 4 bases at V and 6 bases at J, with 13 bases in the middle. Germline V lookup: CDR1 MNHNY, CDR2 SVGAGI (reference sequence). The CDR3 loop spans 13 amino acids. The CDR3 sequence is CASSSPGAREQYV. DNA for the CDR3: TGTGCCAGCAGTTCCCCGGGAGCGCGCGAGCAGTACGTC.

The sample holds a few counts of this clonotype. The CDR3 region is CSAPVSSARVNQPQHF. CDR3 in DNA: TGCAGTGCTCCCGTCTCCTCCGCGAGGGTCAATCAGCCCCAGCATTTT. The chain links TRBV20-1 to TRBJ1-5; D call uncertain. CDR3 length: 16 amino acids. Between the trimmed V and J ends, which lost 5 bases and 3 bases, there was a span of 20 bases. Germline V gene data show CDR1 as DFQATT and CDR2 as SNEGSKA (reference sequence).

CDR3 DNA: TGTGCCAGCAGCGTAGTCGGGAGCGGGAGTCTGAAGACCCAGTACTTC. This translates into CASSVVGSGSLKTQYF. The chain uses TRBV9 and TRBJ2-5, with 8 bases identical to TRBD2. Trimming at V came to 0 bases and at J to 6 bases, leaving 10 bases not matched to a gene. The CDR3 is 16 residues long. From germline, CDR1 is SGDLS and CDR2 YYNGEE. The full variable domain, in which reference TRBV9 and TRBJ2-5 provide the parts outside the CDR3, is DSGVTQTPKHLITATGQRVTLRCSPRSGDLSVYWYQQSLDQGLQFLIQYYNGEERAKGNILERFSAQQFPDLHSELNLSSLELGDSALYFCASSVVGSGSLKTQYFGPGTRLLVL.

This chain links TRBV6-5 with TRBJ1-4; D is ambiguous. The CDR3 has 15 amino acids. With 2 bases removed from V and 4 bases from J, the gap between germline ends came to 11 bases. The germline V gene has CDR1 MNHEY and CDR2 SVGAGI. CDR3 residues: CASSYTDWHNEKLFF. In nucleotides, the CDR3 is TGTGCCAGCAGTTACACCGACTGGCATAATGAAAAACTGTTTTTT.

This chain connects TRBV5-1 to TRBJ2-5, with 8 bases that match TRBD1. Germline V lookup: CDR1 SGHRS, CDR2 YFSETQ. The CDR3 totals 16 residues. The trim removed 3 bases at V and 1 base at J, leaving 8 bases unmatched. CDR3 nucleotides: TGCGCCAGCAGCTCCTTACTCGACAGGGGCCAAGAGACCCAGTACTTC. Its translation is CASSSLLDRGQETQYF.

This clonotype has only a few counts. The germline gene is not matched at one end of the junction; a read error may be the cause. The DNA for the CDR3 is TGTGCCAGCGGTTTTACGGGGAATTCACCCCTCCACTTT. It translates to CASGFTGNSPLHF. The chain combines TRBV27 with TRBJ1-6, with unresolved D. The length of the CDR3 is 13 residues. Germline V gives CDR1 MNHEY, CDR2 SMNVEV (reference sequence).

The rearrangement joins TRBV19 to TRBJ2-1; 7 nucleotides agree with TRBD2. This CDR3 comprises 13 residues. J was trimmed by 0 bases and V by 8 bases; bases with no gene match: 1. The germline V gene encodes CDR1 LNHDA and CDR2 SQIVND (reference sequence). The CDR3 reads CASREASYNEQFF. For the CDR3, the DNA is TGTGCCAGTCGGGAGGCCTCCTACAATGAGCAGTTCTTC.

This clonotype has just a few counts. The V and J genes are TRBV7-6 and TRBJ2-3, with TRBD2 identical over 14 bases. This CDR3 has 20 residues. With 2 bases clipped from V and 0 bases from J, the junction kept 10 bases outside the gene matches. CDR1 and CDR2 from the germline V gene are SGHVS and FNYEAQ. The CDR3 DNA reads TGTGCCAGCAGCTTAACCCCAGGGACTAGCGGGAGTTGGAGCACAGATACGCAGTATTTT. Residues: CASSLTPGTSGSWSTDTQYF.

CDR3 protein: CASSLVRQGARSNQPQHF. DNA for the CDR3: TGTGCCAGCAGCTTAGTGCGACAGGGGGCTCGAAGCAATCAGCCCCAGCATTTT. The genes are TRBV11-1 and TRBJ1-5, with 10 bases aligning to TRBD1. This CDR3 contains 18 residues. Per germline, CDR1 SGHAT and CDR2 FQDESV (reference sequence). Germline trimming cut 1 base from V and 1 base from J; bases unmatched to any gene: 7.

This chain links TRBV5-6 with TRBJ2-3, with D tentatively TRBD2 (6 bases). Germline CDR1 and CDR2: SGHDT and YYEEEE. Trimming shortened V by 5 bases and J by 3 bases, and 22 bases separated the two germline ends. This CDR3 spans 17 amino acids. CDR3 loop: CASSSYSPGELTDTQYF. CDR3 nucleotides: TGTGCCAGCAGTTCCTACTCCCCGGGGGAACTAACAGATACGCAGTATTTT.

V gene TRBV20-1 combines with J gene TRBJ2-1; 10 positions agree with TRBD2. The CDR3 length is 15 residues. Germline CDR1 DFQATT, CDR2 SNEGSKA (reference sequence). Trimming cost V 5 bases and J 3 bases; bases outside gene matches: 7. CDR3 sequence reads: CSAQGGLADYNEQFF. In nucleotides, the CDR3 is TGCAGTGCTCAGGGAGGACTAGCGGACTACAATGAGCAGTTCTTC.

This clonotype has only a few counts. The chain is built from TRBV20-1 and TRBJ2-1, with D perhaps matching TRBD1 (6 bases). V was cut by 6 bases and J by 0 bases, with 9 bases left in between. Per the germline V gene, CDR1 is DFQATT and CDR2 is SNEGSKA (reference sequence). CDR3 size: 13 residues. The CDR3 DNA reads TGCAGTGCGGGGGCCGGCTCCTACAATGAGCAGTTCTTC. Protein sequence: CSAGAGSYNEQFF.

In its sample, this clonotype was seen a few times. This chain connects TRBV5-8 to TRBJ1-4, with D tentatively TRBD1 (5 bases). Germline CDR1 is SGHTS and CDR2 is YDEGEE. The germline V and J ends were trimmed by 4 bases and 8 bases, with 15 bases remaining between them. The CDR3 extends over 14 amino acids. CDR3 sequence reads: CASSTWGGGEKLFF. The CDR3 DNA reads as TGTGCCAGCAGCACGTGGGGGGGAGGCGAAAAACTGTTTTTT.

This clonotype occurred a few times. The chain combines TRBV5-1 with TRBJ1-1; 7 bases are shared with TRBD1. The CDR3 is made up of 14 amino acids. Germline V gives CDR1 SGHRS, CDR2 YFSETQ. J lost 5 bases, V lost 5 bases, and 9 bases had no gene match. CDR3 amino acids: CASSFSGGSTEAFF. The DNA of the CDR3 is TGCGCCAGCAGTTTTTCAGGGGGGAGTACTGAAGCTTTCTTT. Full variable domain (rest looked up from reference TRBV5-1 and TRBJ1-1): KAGVTQTPRYLIKTRGQQVTLSCSPISGHRSVSWYQQTPGQGLQFLFEYFSETQRNKGNFPGRFSGRQFSNSRSEMNVSTLELGDSALYLCASSFSGGSTEAFFGQGTRLTVV.

DNA of the CDR3: TGTGCCACCTCCAGGACTAGCGGGGAGGGCGAGCAGTACGTC. It is translated as CATSRTSGEGEQYV. This chain connects TRBV15 to TRBJ2-7; 12 bases line up with TRBD2. Germline V gives CDR1 LNHNV, CDR2 YYDKDF (reference sequence). Trimming cost V 8 bases and J 6 bases; bases outside gene matches: 8. This CDR3 has 14 residues.

The gene calls are TRBV11-2 and TRBJ2-1, with 9 nucleotides matching TRBD1. Germline values: CDR1 SGHAT, CDR2 FQNNGV. J lost 7 bases, V lost 4 bases, and 5 bases had no gene match. This CDR3 contains 14 residues. The CDR3 region is CASSSTGGVNEQFF. The CDR3 nucleotides read TGTGCCAGCAGCTCGACAGGGGGAGTGAATGAGCAGTTCTTC.

This clonotype was detected a few times. The chain is built from TRBV20-1 and TRBJ2-3; maybe TRBD2 (5 bases). Deletions cut 4 bases from V and 4 bases from J, with 12 bases between. Looked up from germline, CDR1 is DFQATT and CDR2 is SNEGSKA (reference sequence). The CDR3 consists of 13 residues. CDR3 loop: CSAKLVVADTQYF. CDR3 nucleotide sequence: TGCAGTGCTAAACTAGTTGTTGCAGATACGCAGTATTTT.

The chain recombines TRBV4-2 with TRBJ2-1; 7 bases map to TRBD2. Unmatched junction bases numbered 12, after V lost 2 bases and J lost 8 bases. There are 16 residues in the CDR3. Germline V gene sequence: CDR1 LGHNA, CDR2 YNFKEQ. The CDR3 sequence is CASSQNGAGAPYEQFF. Written as DNA, the CDR3 is TGTGCCAGCAGCCAAAATGGGGCGGGAGCACCCTATGAGCAGTTCTTC.

The chain recombines TRBV2 with TRBJ2-5, with 10 bases that match TRBD2. The CDR3 extends over 15 amino acids. The junction had 4 bases not matched to a gene; V was cut back by 4 bases and J by 2 bases. Germline CDR1 reads SNHLY; CDR2 reads FYNNEI. CDR3 loop: CASSGGSGGQETQYF. The CDR3 DNA sequence: TGTGCCAGCAGTGGGGGTAGCGGGGGGCAAGAGACCCAGTACTTC.

The V and J genes are TRBV7-9 and TRBJ2-2; D is uncertain. The CDR3 length is 16 residues. Trimming stripped 5 bases from V and 0 bases from J, with 13 bases between. The germline CDR1 and CDR2 sequences are SEHNR and FQNEAQ (reference sequence). The CDR3 nucleotides read TGTGCCAGCAGCCTTAGGGCGGTTGCGAACACCGGGGAGCTGTTTTTT. This encodes CASSLRAVANTGELFF.

V gene TRBV27 combines with J gene TRBJ2-6; unclear D gene. V lost 6 bases and J 2 bases, leaving 11 bases between the germline ends. The germline V gene encodes CDR1 MNHEY and CDR2 SMNVEV (reference sequence). CDR3 length: 15 residues. CDR3 sequence reads: CASRYAPPGANVLTF. DNA of the CDR3: TGTGCCAGCAGATATGCCCCCCCTGGGGCCAACGTCCTGACTTTC. Full variable domain (missing parts from reference TRBV27 and TRBJ2-6): EAQVTQNPRYLITVTGKKLTVTCSQNMNHEYMSWYRQDPGLGLRQIYYSMNVEVTDKGDVPEGYKVSRKEKRNFPLILESPSPNQTSLYFCASRYAPPGANVLTFGAGSRLTVL.

Here the CDR3 reads CASKGQAGEGTQYF. CDR3 DNA: TGTGCCAGCAAGGGTCAGGCTGGGGAAGGTACGCAGTATTTT. This chain links TRBV2 with TRBJ2-3; D remains unclear. The V gene's germline CDR1 is SNHLY and CDR2 FYNNEI. The ends were cut back, 7 bases at V and 8 bases at J, with 19 bases in the middle. This CDR3 is built from 14 residues.

This clonotype was observed a few times. This chain links TRBV11-2 with TRBJ2-7, with TRBD1 matching 10 bases. This CDR3 spans 16 amino acids. J was trimmed by 7 bases and V by 5 bases; bases with no gene match: 14. Per germline, CDR1 SGHAT and CDR2 FQNNGV. The DNA of the CDR3 is TGTGCCAGCAGCCGAGGAGTGGGACAGGGGCTTCGGGAGCAGTACTTC. Translation: CASSRGVGQGLREQYF.

V is TRBV20-1 and J is TRBJ2-2; a possible D gene is TRBD1 (7 bases). This CDR3 is built from 16 residues. The germline V and J ends were trimmed by 6 bases and 5 bases, with 22 bases remaining between them. Germline V gene data show CDR1 as DFQATT and CDR2 as SNEGSKA (reference sequence). The CDR3: CSASVGNRGGTGELFF. The CDR3 DNA follows: TGCAGTGCCTCGGTGGGGAACAGGGGAGGTACCGGGGAGCTGTTTTTT.

The chain employs TRBV5-1 and TRBJ1-1, with D possibly matching TRBD1 (5 bases). Germline V gene sequence: CDR1 SGHRS, CDR2 YFSETQ. The germline V and J ends were trimmed by 4 bases and 1 base, with 17 bases remaining between them. CDR3 length: 16 residues. CDR3 sequence (DNA): TGCGCCAGCAGCCTAGCTTGGGGCTCTTCGAACACTGAAGCTTTCTTT. Protein: CASSLAWGSSNTEAFF.

This clonotype was seen only a few times. V gene TRBV7-2 combines with J gene TRBJ2-3; the D gene is possibly TRBD1 (6 bases). V was pared by 5 bases and J by 3 bases, with 15 bases between. The CDR3 is 15 residues long. Per the germline V gene, CDR1 is SGHTA and CDR2 is FQGNSA. The CDR3 DNA follows: TGTGCCAGCAGCCAGGGGCGCCCTCGGACAGATACGCAGTATTTT. This gives the protein CASSQGRPRTDTQYF.

This clonotype was counted between two and nine times. The V and J genes are TRBV5-6 and TRBJ2-7; TRBD2 is a possible D gene (5 bases). This CDR3 comprises 14 residues. Trimming cost V 4 bases and J 3 bases, with 14 bases left between them. The germline V gene has CDR1 SGHDT and CDR2 YYEEEE. The CDR3 here is CASSPGLGYYEQYF. The CDR3 nucleotides are TGTGCCAGCAGCCCAGGACTGGGGTACTACGAGCAGTACTTC.